This TCR beta chain was sequenced during a study of cytomegalovirus exposure and HLA in healthy donors. Broader study findings: By a later analysis, the bulk of CMV-associated TCR beta chains appeared HLA-restricted.

This PCR relied on a set of 60 Vbeta primers and 13 Jbeta primers. Source study methods: Counted up in a later analysis, unique TCR beta chains came to 65 million to 100 million, with around 9.9 million shared. Method: immunoSEQ multiplex PCR; TCRdb's copy keeps in-frame clones and lacks some. That table gives V, J and clone size, and the DNA gave D and trimming. This sample carries 150,000 to 200,000 clones, over 80% of them seen once, and the ten largest clones take 1.6%. From germline, CDR1 is SGHRS and CDR2 YFSETQ. The CDR3 is made up of 15 amino acids. Trimming removed 5 bases at V and 1 base at J, with 13 bases between. With respect to this clone: Its antigen is undetermined.

This TCR derives from a man aged 50-59 years in good health and CMV-seronegative. V and J are TRBV5-1 and TRBJ2-1; possible D gene TRBD2, 7 bases. Sequencing was done on a sample of PBMCs. The CDR3 spells CASSPGGPSYNEQFF. The CDR3, as DNA: TGCGCCAGCAGTCCCGGGGGGCCGTCCTACAATGAGCAGTTCTTC.